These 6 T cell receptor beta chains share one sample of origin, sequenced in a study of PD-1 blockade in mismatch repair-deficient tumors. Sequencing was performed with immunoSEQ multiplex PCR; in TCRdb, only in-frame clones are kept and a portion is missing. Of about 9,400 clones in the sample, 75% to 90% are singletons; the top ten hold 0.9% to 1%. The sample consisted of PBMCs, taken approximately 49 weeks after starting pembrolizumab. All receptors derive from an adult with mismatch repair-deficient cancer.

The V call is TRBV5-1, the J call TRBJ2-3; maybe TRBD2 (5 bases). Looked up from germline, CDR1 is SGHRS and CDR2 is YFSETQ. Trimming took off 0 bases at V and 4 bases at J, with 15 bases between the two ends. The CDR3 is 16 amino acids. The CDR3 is CASSLGGEFWADTQYF. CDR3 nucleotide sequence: TGCGCCAGCAGCTTGGGTGGGGAGTTTTGGGCAGATACGCAGTATTTT.

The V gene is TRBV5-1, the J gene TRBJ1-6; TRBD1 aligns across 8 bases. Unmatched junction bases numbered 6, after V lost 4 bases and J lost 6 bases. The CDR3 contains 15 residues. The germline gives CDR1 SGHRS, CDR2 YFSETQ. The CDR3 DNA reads TGCGCCAGCAGCACTGGACAGGGAGTTAATTCACCCCTCCACTTT. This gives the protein CASSTGQGVNSPLHF.

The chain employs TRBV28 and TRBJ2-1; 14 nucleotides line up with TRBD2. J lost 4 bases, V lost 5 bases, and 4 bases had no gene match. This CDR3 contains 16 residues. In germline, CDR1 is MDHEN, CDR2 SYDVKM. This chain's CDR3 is CASSPGTSGSYNEQFF. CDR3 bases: TGTGCCAGCAGTCCTGGGACTAGCGGGAGTTACAATGAGCAGTTCTTC.

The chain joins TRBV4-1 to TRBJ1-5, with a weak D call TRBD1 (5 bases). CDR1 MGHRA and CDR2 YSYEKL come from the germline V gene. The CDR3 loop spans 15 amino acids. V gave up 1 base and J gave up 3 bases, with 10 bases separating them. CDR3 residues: CASSQGGGDNQPQHF. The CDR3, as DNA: TGCGCCAGCAGCCAAGGGGGAGGGGACAATCAGCCCCAGCATTTT.

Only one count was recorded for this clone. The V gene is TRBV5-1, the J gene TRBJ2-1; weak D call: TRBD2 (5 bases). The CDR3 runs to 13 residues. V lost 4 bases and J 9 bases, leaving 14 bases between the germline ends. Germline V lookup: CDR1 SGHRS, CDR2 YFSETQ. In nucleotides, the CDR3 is TGCGCCAGCAGCCGCCTTGGAGCGGCTGAGCAGTTCTTC. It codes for CASSRLGAAEQFF.

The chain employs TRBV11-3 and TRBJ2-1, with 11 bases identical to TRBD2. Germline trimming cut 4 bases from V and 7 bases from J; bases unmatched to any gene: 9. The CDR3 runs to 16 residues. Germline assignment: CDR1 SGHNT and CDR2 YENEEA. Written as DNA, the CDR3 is TGTGCCAGCAGCTACGCCGGGACTAGCGGACTTAATGAGCAGTTCTTC. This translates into CASSYAGTSGLNEQFF.